This record covers a single T cell receptor beta chain. It lacks a known antigen. Base-call qualities are not available, and no considerably larger clone is one nucleotide away. Inclusive of the bounding cysteine and phenylalanine, the CDR3 is 15 residues long. The entry retains the CDR3 DNA only, 45 bases that are in frame from base 1. The germline V end is reduced by 3 bases and the J end by 4 bases; junction bases left unmatched: 7. Based on the germline V gene (reference sequence), the CDR1 and CDR2 sequences are SGHNT and YYREEE. The entry originates in a study of cytomegalovirus exposure and HLA in healthy donors (dated by TCRdb to the late 2010s). At the level of the whole study: The roughly 650 repertoires of the first cohort and the 120 validation repertoires were produced on the same platform, according to a later analysis. Besides the first cohort of 666 subjects, a separate validation cohort made up of 120 different subjects was used. The study was designed to test whether signatures of past pathogen exposure could be identified by cataloging public T cell receptors. High-throughput TCR immunosequencing, statistical association of individual TCRs with disease status, and machine learning were combined to predict cytomegalovirus infection status.

Donors formed part of the validation cohort, which comprised fewer than 150 subjects and was distinct from the first cohort of 550 to 850 subjects. To prepare the library, the immunoSEQ multiplex PCR assay was applied. Processing in the source paper ran as follows. A statistical classification framework was built for diagnosing cytomegalovirus status from the catalog of TCR beta chain sequences. In TCRdb, the immuneACCESS table is reduced to in-frame sequences with V and J assigned. These tables do not hold every clone; where another copy was compared, an unresolved V gene accounts for under half, and the others remain unexplained. Clonal size and the V and J genes are those of that table, whereas D and trimming came from the DNA. In all, the sample holds 110,000 or so clones, and less than 90% of those were seen once. The ten most abundant clones make up about 4.3% of the sample. Beyond this particular receptor, the publication reports: Across donors, most TCR sequences were observed very rarely, whereas some public TCRs were present in many individuals. The classifier was reported to diagnose cytomegalovirus status with high specificity and sensitivity in both the original and validation cohorts. In vitro tests confirmed that three of the cytomegalovirus-associated TCR beta chains recognize cytomegalovirus antigens. It was suggested by the authors that the approach could potentially be generalized to other disease states and immunological phenotypes. Subsequent analysis determined that TCRs grouped into clusters in the first cohort also showed a tendency toward co-occurrence across the roughly 110 validation repertoires, and roughly 94% of cluster scores exceeded 0. In the study, approximately 160 TCR beta chains were listed as associated with cytomegalovirus. A later analysis had no HLA typing for the validation cohort, so co-occurrence there was scored across all 110 or so repertoires.

The origin of this receptor is a young man in good health and CMV-seropositive. This chain joins TRBV5-4 to TRBJ1-3, with 7 junctional bases fitting TRBD1. The sequenced sample was PBMCs. The encoded CDR3 is CASSSKTGAGNTIYF. The DNA sequence is TGTGCCAGCAGCTCAAAAACAGGGGCAGGAAACACCATATATTTT.